One and the same sample provided the 2 T cell receptor beta chains below, sequenced in a study of blood T cell repertoires in COVID-19. The table came from immunoSEQ multiplex PCR; TCRdb's copy has only in-frame clones and leaves some out. The sample shows 470,000 or so clones, 80% to 90% of them seen only once. Sequenced: peripheral blood. These receptors were collected from a human donor in a cohort sampled during active COVID-19.

This sequence joins TRBV4-2 and TRBJ2-7, with TRBD1 matching over 8 bases. The CDR3 extends over 14 amino acids. The trim removed 3 bases at V and 1 base at J, leaving 2 bases unmatched. Germline CDR1 LGHNA, CDR2 YNFKEQ. The CDR3 loop reads CASSQRQGSYEQYF. CDR3 in DNA: TGTGCCAGCAGCCAGAGACAGGGGTCCTACGAGCAGTACTTC.

The chain couples TRBV28 to TRBJ1-4, with TRBD1 matching 7 bases. CDR1 and CDR2 from the germline V gene are MDHEN and SYDVKM. V shed 5 bases, J shed 6 bases, and the junction held 6 bases outside the gene matches. CDR3 length equals 14 residues. CDR3 in DNA: TGTGCCAGCAGTGGCGGGACAGCGTATGAAAAACTGTTTTTT. It translates to CASSGGTAYEKLFF.